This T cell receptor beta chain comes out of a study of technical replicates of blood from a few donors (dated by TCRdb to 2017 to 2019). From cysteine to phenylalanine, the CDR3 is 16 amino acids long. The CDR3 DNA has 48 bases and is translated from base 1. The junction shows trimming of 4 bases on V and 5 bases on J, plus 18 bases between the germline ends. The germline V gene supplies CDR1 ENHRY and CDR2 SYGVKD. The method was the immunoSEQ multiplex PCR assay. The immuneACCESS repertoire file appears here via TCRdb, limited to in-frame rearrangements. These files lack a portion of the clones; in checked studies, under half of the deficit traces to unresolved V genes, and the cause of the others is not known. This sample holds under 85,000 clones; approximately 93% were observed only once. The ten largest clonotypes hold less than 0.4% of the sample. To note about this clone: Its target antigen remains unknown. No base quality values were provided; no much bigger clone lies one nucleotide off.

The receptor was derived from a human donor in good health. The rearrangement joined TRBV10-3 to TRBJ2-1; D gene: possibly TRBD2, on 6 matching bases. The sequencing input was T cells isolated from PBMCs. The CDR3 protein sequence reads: CAISGGGIGGDNEQFF. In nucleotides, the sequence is TGTGCCATCAGTGGAGGCGGGATAGGCGGAGACAATGAGCAGTTCTTC.